This is a list of T cell receptor beta chains from one sample in a study of regulatory T cells in long-lasting Graves disease. TCRdb re-called the multiplex PCR reads through MiXCR, storing one row per CDR3 protein. There are hundreds of thousands of distinct CDR3 sequences in the sample; about 16% occur only once, and about 18% lies in the top ten. These data were also reused for a study on T cells in Graves' hyperthyroidism and ophthalmopathy.

Specimen: peripheral blood mononuclear cells (PBMCs), collected at new diagnosis, from a patient treated with antithyroid drugs. The receptors here all came from a woman aged 30 to 39 with Graves disease. The conserved cysteine and the conserved F or W are not part of the CDR3 here. A D gene is named only where the DNA matches it firmly.

>TRBV7-6|.|TRBJ2-2
ASSLYRAGELF
>TRBV18|TRBD1|TRBJ1-5
ASSLGQVARPQH
>TRBV18|.|TRBJ2-4
ASSPPGNQLF
>TRBV6-9|.|TRBJ1-5
ASSYRSSNQPQH
>TRBV19|.|TRBJ1-2
ASSIQAVNYGYT
>TRBV18|.|TRBJ1-1
ASSFERGPEAF
>TRBV19|.|TRBJ1-1
ASSIWGTEAF
>TRBV4-1|TRBD1|TRBJ1-6
ASSQGGGTGGPLH
>TRBV27|.|TRBJ2-1
ASSPRRERIYNEQF
>TRBV11-1|.|TRBJ2-1
ASSLGLEPNNEQF
>TRBV7-2|.|TRBJ2-1
ASSLASRFHNEQF
>TRBV12-3/TRBV12-4|.|TRBJ2-7
ASSPVAGPMGEQY
>TRBV2|.|TRBJ1-2
ASTLYRADYGYT
>TRBV11-1|TRBD2|TRBJ2-7
ASSLKTSGAYEQY
>TRBV2|.|TRBJ2-7
ASSRLGSNYEQY
>TRBV6-2/TRBV6-3|.|TRBJ2-5
ASSYGAQETQY
>TRBV7-2|TRBD2|TRBJ2-3
ASSLGTSGIRNTQY
>TRBV15|.|TRBJ1-2
ATSINTADYGYT
>TRBV7-2|.|TRBJ2-5
ASSWRNRDQKETQY
>TRBV10-3|.|TRBJ1-6
AIGQVKNSPLH
>TRBV5-1|.|TRBJ2-5
ASSREEGFRETQY
>TRBV6-1|TRBD1|TRBJ1-2
ASSLDRGGNYGYT
>TRBV30|.|TRBJ1-2
AWSVDNTLGYGYT
>TRBV20-1|TRBD1|TRBJ2-6
SALGTGASGANVLT
>TRBV6-1|.|TRBJ2-6
ASSTLVVLT
>TRBV5-4|TRBD1|TRBJ2-7
ASTGQGRYEQY
>TRBV20-1|.|TRBJ2-7
SAIPSGFTYEQY
>TRBV10-3|TRBD1|TRBJ2-2
AISDTLHTGGMNTGELF
>TRBV29-1|TRBD2|TRBJ2-1
SVDGREGYNEQF
>TRBV10-3|.|TRBJ1-2
AISEGLTGYT
>TRBV30|TRBD1|TRBJ2-7
AWSRQGTYEQY
>TRBV5-1|TRBD2|TRBJ2-1
ASRPRGGGLSYNEQF
>TRBV7-2|TRBD1|TRBJ1-5
ASSQGQANVQPQH
>TRBV19|TRBD2|TRBJ2-2
ASSIVSSGRTGELF
>TRBV27|.|TRBJ1-1
ASSGKVNTEAF
>TRBV18|.|TRBJ2-3
ASSPSPTGTDTQY
>TRBV28|TRBD1|TRBJ1-5
ASSQTGGRQPQH
>TRBV4-1|TRBD1|TRBJ2-1
ASSQGATGALNEQF
>TRBV2|TRBD2|TRBJ2-3
ASGRGLAATTTSTDTQY
>TRBV19|TRBD1|TRBJ1-3
ASSARSQGANTIY
>TRBV7-3|.|TRBJ2-3
ASSFGADTQY
>TRBV11-2|TRBD2|TRBJ2-3
ASSQDTGGGARDTQY